This entry features one TCR beta chain sequence. The CDR3 runs to 13 residues. Per the germline V gene, CDR1 is GTSNPN and CDR2 is SVGIG (reference sequence). With 8 bases clipped from V and 0 bases from J, the junction kept 0 bases outside the gene matches. The data were obtained in a study of technical replicates of blood from a handful of donors. Profiled with immunoSEQ multiplex PCR; TCRdb holds only in-frame clones, not every one. The profile shows 65,000 to 70,000 clones, approximately 89% of them singletons. Source material: PBMCs. The chain combines TRBV30 with TRBJ2-3, with 12 bases fitting TRBD2. This TCR was recovered from a human donor in good health. Some clones in this sample may be carry-over from other donors' samples. CDR3 loop: CAGTSGSTDTQYF. CDR3 sequence (DNA): TGTGCCGGGACTAGCGGGAGCACAGATACGCAGTATTTT.